This T cell receptor (beta chain) was identified during a study of response to subunit inactivated influenza vaccine. Germline CDR1 SQVTM, CDR2 ANQGSEA. J lost 5 bases, V lost 3 bases, and 6 bases had no gene match. The CDR3 spans 13 residues. TCRdb redid the calling of the RT-PCR reads with MiXCR, one entry per CDR3 protein. The sample has some 200,000 distinct CDR3 sequences, about 12% seen once. This clonotype was recorded at least ten times. The same sample was also studied in work on T cells expressing NK-cell markers. Per that paper: For TCR beta, cDNA was produced by 5'RACE template switching with UMIs. Each TCR beta repertoire originated in sorted T cells that were CD3+CD56+NKG2C+, CD3+CD56+NKG2C- or CD3+CD56-NKG2C+. HCMV seropositivity characterized seven of the eight sequenced donors, and seronegativity one.

The material was CD8+ T cells sorted from PBMCs, obtained 11 to 12 days after vaccination. The clonotype was recovered from a man aged 45 to 65 who received an inactivated influenza vaccine. The V and J genes are TRBV29-1 and TRBJ2-7; TRBD1 matches 8 bases. CDR3 coding DNA: TGCAGCGTTGAGGACAGGGACCATGACGAGCAGTACTTC. As protein: CSVEDRDHDEQYF.